The next 3 T cell receptor beta chains were all read from a single sample in a study of monozygotic twins with inflammatory bowel disease. From the 5' RACE reads, TCRdb lists one entry per CDR3 protein and no DNA. The listing contains hundreds of thousands of distinct CDR3 sequences. The sequenced sample consisted of blood. The receptors derive from a human donor with ulcerative colitis or Crohn's disease, or a healthy co-twin of an affected twin (not recorded which).

The rearrangement uses TRBV11-2 and TRBJ2-3; TCRdb's D gene call, TRBD1, goes unchecked for lack of DNA. The CDR3 sequence is 16 residues long. CDR1 is SGHAT, CDR2 FQNNGV, per germline. The CDR3 loop reads CASSLGGDRPTDTQYF.

The chain employs TRBV6-1 and TRBJ1-4. Germline V gives CDR1 MNHNS, CDR2 SASEGT. This CDR3 comprises 14 residues. CDR3: CANTGKSLAEKLFF.

The rearrangement joins TRBV27 to TRBJ2-7; as DNA is missing, the TRBD1 call by TCRdb cannot be tested. The CDR3 length is 17 residues. The germline V gene encodes CDR1 MNHEY and CDR2 SMNVEV (reference sequence). The CDR3 sequence is CASSLSDTGGALYEQYF.